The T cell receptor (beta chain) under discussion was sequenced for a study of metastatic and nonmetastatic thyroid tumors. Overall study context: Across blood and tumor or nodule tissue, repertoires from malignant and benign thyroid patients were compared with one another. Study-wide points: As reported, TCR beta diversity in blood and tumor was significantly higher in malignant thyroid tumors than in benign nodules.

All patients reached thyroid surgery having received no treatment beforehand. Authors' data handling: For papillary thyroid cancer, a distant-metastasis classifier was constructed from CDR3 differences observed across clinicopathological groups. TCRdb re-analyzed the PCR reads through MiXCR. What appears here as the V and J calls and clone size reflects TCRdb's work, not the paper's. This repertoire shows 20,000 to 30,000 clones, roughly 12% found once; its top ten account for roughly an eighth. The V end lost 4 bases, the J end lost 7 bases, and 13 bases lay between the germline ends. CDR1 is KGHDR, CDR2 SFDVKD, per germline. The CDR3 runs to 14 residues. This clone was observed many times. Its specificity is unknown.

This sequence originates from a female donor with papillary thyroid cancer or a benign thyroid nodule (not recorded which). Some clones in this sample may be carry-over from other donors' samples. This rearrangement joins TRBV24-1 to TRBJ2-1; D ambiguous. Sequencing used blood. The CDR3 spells CATSDPGLENEQFF. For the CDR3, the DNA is TGTGCCACCAGTGACCCCGGGTTGGAGAATGAGCAGTTCTTC.